The rows below give T cell receptor beta chains drawn from one sample of a study of CD8 T cells in ankylosing spondylitis. TCRdb reanalysed the 5' RACE reads using MiXCR and keeps one entry per CDR3 protein. The repertoire holds 250,000 to 300,000 distinct CDR3 sequences, with 18% as singletons. Source material: blood, either unsorted or a sorted T cell fraction (not recorded which). The source of these receptors is a male donor with ankylosing spondylitis or in good health (not recorded which). The CDR3 runs from the conserved cysteine through the conserved F or W. The order of the fields is V gene, J gene, CDR3 protein.

TRBV12-3/TRBV12-4	TRBJ2-1	CASSPPGQGYNEQFF
TRBV29-1	TRBJ2-5	CSVEGTRQGAQETQYF
TRBV7-9	TRBJ2-7	CASRGDSGDWDEQYF
TRBV4-1	TRBJ1-2	CASSPPGATSSGYTF
TRBV5-1	TRBJ2-6	CASSLSGSSGANVLTF
TRBV19	TRBJ2-1	CASSPPAGMNEQFF
TRBV7-9	TRBJ2-3	CASGGIPGTDTQYF
TRBV12-3/TRBV12-4	TRBJ2-7	CASSLLGYDYEQYF
TRBV5-6	TRBJ2-2	CASSYGTGGRLNTGELFF
TRBV5-1	TRBJ2-1	CASSLAGVTSGTSYNEQFF
TRBV12-3/TRBV12-4	TRBJ2-1	CASSLIRAVYNEQFF
TRBV27	TRBJ2-1	CASSLGTGGRNEQFF
TRBV30	TRBJ2-1	CAWSHMGPGSLNEQFF
TRBV12-3/TRBV12-4	TRBJ2-7	CAIGGDSYEQYF
TRBV4-3	TRBJ1-4	CASSQDLGGTQEKLFF
TRBV6-1	TRBJ2-7	CASSLGTGETYEQYF
TRBV29-1	TRBJ2-2	CSVEVTALGTGELFF
TRBV18	TRBJ2-7	CASSPTSGTGFYEQYF
TRBV29-1	TRBJ1-2	CSVEHREVNYGYTF
TRBV20-1	TRBJ2-5	CSAPGRGQETQYF
TRBV5-1	TRBJ2-2	CASSLALAGGPPNTGELFF